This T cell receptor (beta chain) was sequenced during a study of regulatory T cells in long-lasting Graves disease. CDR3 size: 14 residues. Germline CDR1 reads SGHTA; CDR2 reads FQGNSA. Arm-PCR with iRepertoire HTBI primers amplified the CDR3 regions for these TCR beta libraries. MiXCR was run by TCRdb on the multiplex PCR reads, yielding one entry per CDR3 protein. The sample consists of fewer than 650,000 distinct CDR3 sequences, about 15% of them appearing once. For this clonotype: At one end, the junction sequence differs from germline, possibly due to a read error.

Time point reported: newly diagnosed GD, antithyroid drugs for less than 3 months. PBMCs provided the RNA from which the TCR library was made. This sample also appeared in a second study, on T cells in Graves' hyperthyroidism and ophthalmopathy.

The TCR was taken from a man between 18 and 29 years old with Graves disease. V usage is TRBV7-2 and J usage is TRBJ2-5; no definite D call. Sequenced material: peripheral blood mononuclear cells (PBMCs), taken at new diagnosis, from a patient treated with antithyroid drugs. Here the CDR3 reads CAGSFQNFQETQYF. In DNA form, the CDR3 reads TGTGCCGGCAGCTTTCAGAACTTCCAAGAGACCCAGTACTTC.